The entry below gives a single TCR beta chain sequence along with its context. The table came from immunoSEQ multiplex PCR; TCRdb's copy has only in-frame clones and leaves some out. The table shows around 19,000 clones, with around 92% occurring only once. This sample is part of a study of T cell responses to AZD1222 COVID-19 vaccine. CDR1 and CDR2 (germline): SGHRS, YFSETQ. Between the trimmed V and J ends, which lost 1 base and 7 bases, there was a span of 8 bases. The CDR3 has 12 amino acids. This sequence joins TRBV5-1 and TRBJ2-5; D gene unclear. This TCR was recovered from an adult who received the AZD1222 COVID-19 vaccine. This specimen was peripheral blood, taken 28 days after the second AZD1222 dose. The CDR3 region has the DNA TGCGCCAGCAGCTTGTCTGAAGGGACCCAGTACTTC. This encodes CASSLSEGTQYF. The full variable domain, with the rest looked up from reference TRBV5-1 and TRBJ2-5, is KAGVTQTPRYLIKTRGQQVTLSCSPISGHRSVSWYQQTPGQGLQFLFEYFSETQRNKGNFPGRFSGRQFSNSRSEMNVSTLELGDSALYLCASSLSEGTQYFGPGTRLLVL.